The source of this T cell receptor beta chain is a study of shared clonotypes between healthy human individuals. General study findings and limits: Naive subsets generally exceeded memory subsets in estimated richness.

A remark on this clone: The antigen remains unidentified.

Per the germline V gene, CDR1 is SGHAT and CDR2 is FQDESV (reference sequence). The CDR3 sequence is 15 residues long. V was cut by 5 bases and J by 2 bases, with 14 bases left in between. Replicate PCRs from sorted subsets contained about 0.2 ug DNA, which is around 29,000 T cell genomes. Generated by immunoSEQ multiplex PCR, the TCRdb table keeps only in-frame clones and is missing some. The table lists about a million clones, 60% to 80% of them singletons. The donor population consisted of healthy HIV-negative adults with no recent acute infections or vaccinations. This receptor was identified in a man between 18 and 29 years old in good health. Some clones in this sample may be carry-over from other donors' samples. Sequenced input: memory CD4+ T cells from PBMCs. Subset specified: CD45RA-negative fraction. This chain links TRBV11-1 with TRBJ2-3; D ambiguous. CDR3 nucleotide sequence: TGTGCCAGCAGCCGAAGACACACCCCCACAGATACGCAGTATTTT. As protein: CASSRRHTPTDTQYF.